A selection of T cell receptor beta chains follows, all from one sample in a study of brain T cells in children with intractable seizures. TCRdb's copy holds only in-frame clones and misses some; the assay was immunoSEQ multiplex PCR. The data contain about 340,000 clones, over 85% of them singletons. The specimen was peripheral blood, collected around 5 months after surgery. The source is a boy less than two years old with tuberous sclerosis and intractable seizures. Both conserved end residues are part of each CDR3. A D gene is named only where the DNA matches it firmly. Clone size is shown for a subset of rows, as once, few, many or a class of expanded clone.

abundance	j_gene	v_gene	d_gene	CDR3nt	CDR3aa
NA	TRBJ2-7	TRBV7-6	TRBD1	TGTGCCAGCAGCCTAGGGCCATCGACAGGGAAGGTCGGCGAGCAGTACTTC	CASSLGPSTGKVGEQYF
NA	TRBJ1-4	TRBV27	NA	TGTGCCAGCAGTTTATCGGCCGGGATCTATAATGAAAAACTGTTTTTT	CASSLSAGIYNEKLFF
NA	TRBJ2-1	TRBV25-1	TRBD2	TGTGCCAGCAGTGATAGCGGGAGCTCCTACAATGAGCAGTTCTTC	CASSDSGSSYNEQFF
NA	TRBJ1-1	TRBV6-4	NA	TGTGCCAGCAGTGAAGCACCCAACACTGAAGCTTTCTTT	CASSEAPNTEAFF
NA	TRBJ2-2	TRBV2	TRBD1	TGTGCCAGCAGCGTCCGGGACAGGACCCCTCTCGGGGAGCTGTTTTTT	CASSVRDRTPLGELFF
NA	TRBJ2-5	TRBV12-3/TRBV12-4	NA	TGTGCCAGCAGTTCCGGAGGTGGGGGGACCCAGTACTTC	CASSSGGGGTQYF
NA	TRBJ2-1	TRBV28	NA	TGTGCCAGCAGTTTAAGGCAGGTCTCCTACAATGAGCAGTTCTTC	CASSLRQVSYNEQFF
NA	TRBJ2-1	TRBV19	NA	TGTGCCAGTAGTATTCTCGCCGGCAATGAGCAGTTCTTC	CASSILAGNEQFF
NA	TRBJ2-1	TRBV18	NA	TGTGCCAGCTCACCACGCGTCCCGAGCTCCTACAATGAGCAGTTCTTC	CASSPRVPSSYNEQFF
NA	TRBJ1-1	TRBV7-9	TRBD1	TGTGCCAGCAGCTTCGCAGGGGGCTTCACTGAAGCTTTCTTT	CASSFAGGFTEAFF
few	TRBJ1-1	TRBV3-1/TRBV3-2	NA	TGTGCCAGCAGTCAAACAGAGGACACTGAAGCTTTCTTT	CASSQTEDTEAFF
NA	TRBJ1-1	TRBV2	NA	TGTGCCAGCAGTCCCCTATGGGGCTTTAACACTGAAGCTTTCTTT	CASSPLWGFNTEAFF
NA	TRBJ2-1	TRBV19	TRBD2	TGTGCCAGTAGTAGAGGACTAGCCTATACCTACAATGAGCAGTTCTTC	CASSRGLAYTYNEQFF
NA	TRBJ2-5	TRBV7-8	NA	TGTGCCAGCAGCCTGAGGAACTCACAGCGGGAGACCCAGTACTTC	CASSLRNSQRETQYF
NA	TRBJ2-2	TRBV7-9	TRBD2	TGTGCCACTGGACGATGGGGACTAGCGGGGGGACTGAACACCGGGGAGCTGTTTTTT	CATGRWGLAGGLNTGELFF
NA	TRBJ2-2	TRBV6-5	NA	TGTGCCAGCAGTTCCCCCGGGGCGGTGGGAACCGGGGAGCTGTTTTTT	CASSSPGAVGTGELFF
NA	TRBJ1-1	TRBV13	NA	TGTGCCAGCAGCTTGACAGCGAACACTGAAGCTTTCTTT	CASSLTANTEAFF
few	TRBJ2-7	TRBV10-1	NA	TGCGCCAGCAGACGGTGTATCGACGAGCAGTACTTC	CASRRCIDEQYF
NA	TRBJ2-7	TRBV4-2	TRBD1	TGTGCCAGCAGCCAAGAAGGGGACAGGAAGACCTACGAGCAGTACTTC	CASSQEGDRKTYEQYF
NA	TRBJ2-2	TRBV29-1	TRBD1	TGCAGCGGGACAGGGAACACCGGGGAGCTGTTTTTT	CSGTGNTGELFF
NA	TRBJ1-2	TRBV3-1/TRBV3-2	TRBD1	TGTGCCAGCAGCCAAGACACGACAGGGGCCTATGGCTACACCTTC	CASSQDTTGAYGYTF
NA	TRBJ2-2	TRBV18	NA	TGTGCCAGCTCACACAGGGACGGGAAAACCGGGGAGCTGTTTTTT	CASSHRDGKTGELFF
NA	TRBJ2-7	TRBV6-1	TRBD2	TGTGCCAGCAGTGAAGGGTTGGCGGGAGAGGACGAGCAGTACTTC	CASSEGLAGEDEQYF
NA	TRBJ2-7	TRBV23-1	TRBD2	TGCGCCAGCAGTCAGTCCGGGAAGGGCCACAGGACTAGGTCCTACGAGCAGTACTTC	CASSQSGKGHRTRSYEQYF
NA	TRBJ2-7	TRBV5-6	TRBD2	TGTGCCAGCAGCCCAGCGGGGAGCTCCTACGAGCAGTACTTC	CASSPAGSSYEQYF
NA	TRBJ2-3	TRBV9	TRBD2	TGTGCCAGCAGCAGCAGACTAGCGGTGACGGCAGATACGCAGTATTTT	CASSSRLAVTADTQYF
NA	TRBJ2-3	TRBV18	TRBD1	TGTGCCAGCTCACCACTATACCCGGGACAGAAGACCACAGATACGCAGTATTTT	CASSPLYPGQKTTDTQYF
NA	TRBJ2-7	TRBV6-5	TRBD2	TGTGCCAGCAGTCGAGGGACTAGCTCCGAGCAGTACTTC	CASSRGTSSEQYF
NA	TRBJ1-3	TRBV19	TRBD1	TGTGCCAGTGGGACAGCTGGAAACACCATATATTTT	CASGTAGNTIYF
NA	TRBJ2-3	TRBV30	NA	TGTGCCTGGAGTGTTATAGATACGCAGTATTTT	CAWSVIDTQYF
NA	TRBJ2-7	TRBV30	NA	TGTGCCTGGGACAGGTCCTACGAGCAGTACTTC	CAWDRSYEQYF
NA	TRBJ2-5	TRBV12-3/TRBV12-4	NA	TGTGCCAGCGGGGGGGCGGAGACCCAGTACTTC	CASGGAETQYF
NA	TRBJ1-2	TRBV21-1	NA	TGTGCCAGCAGTCCATGCGTTACAGGGAACTATGGCTACACCTTC	CASSPCVTGNYGYTF
NA	TRBJ2-3	TRBV28	NA	TGTGCCAGCAGTTCGGTGGGACACCCTAGCACAGATACGCAGTATTTT	CASSSVGHPSTDTQYF
NA	TRBJ2-1	TRBV29-1	TRBD1	TGCAGCTGCCTCGGGACAGCTAACAATGAGCAGTTCTTC	CSCLGTANNEQFF
NA	TRBJ1-2	TRBV21-1	NA	TGTGCCAGCAGCCCACGTCGAAGAGGGAGCTACACCTTC	CASSPRRRGSYTF
NA	TRBJ2-1	TRBV9	NA	TGTGCCAGCAGCGTAGCTACCCCGACAACCTACAATGAGCAGTTCTTC	CASSVATPTTYNEQFF
few	TRBJ1-5	TRBV19	NA	TGTGCCAGTAGGGGACGGAGCAATCAGCCCCAGCATTTT	CASRGRSNQPQHF
NA	TRBJ2-1	TRBV18	TRBD2	TGTGCCAGCTCACCCCTGACCGGGACTAGCAGCGAGCAGTTCTTC	CASSPLTGTSSEQFF
NA	TRBJ2-4	TRBV5-5	NA	TGTGCCAGCAGCCGGACTCCCCTAGCCAAAAACATTCAGTACTTC	CASSRTPLAKNIQYF
few	TRBJ2-7	TRBV5-1	TRBD1	TGCGCCAGCAGCATTGGGACAGGGACCCCTGAGCAGTACTTC	CASSIGTGTPEQYF
once	TRBJ1-4	TRBV5-8	NA	TGTGCCAGCAGCCCAACGGGGGCAACTAATGAAAAACTGTTTTTT	CASSPTGATNEKLFF
NA	TRBJ2-5	TRBV4-1	TRBD2	TGCGCCAGCAGCCAAGGGGATATAGCGGGGACGCAAGAGACCCAGTACTTC	CASSQGDIAGTQETQYF
NA	TRBJ2-2	TRBV19	NA	TGTGCCAGTACCCTACATGTTATGGTCGGGGAGCTGTTTTTT	CASTLHVMVGELFF
NA	TRBJ2-3	TRBV29-1	TRBD2	TGCAGCGTCGGATCCCTAGCGGGGGGCGGAGATACGCAGTATTTT	CSVGSLAGGGDTQYF
NA	TRBJ1-1	TRBV6-2/TRBV6-3	NA	TGTGCCAGCAGCCGCTCGGGACTTGAAGCTTTCTTT	CASSRSGLEAFF
NA	TRBJ2-1	TRBV6-5	NA	TGTGCCAGCAGAGGACTAAAACTTAACTGGGAGTTCTTC	CASRGLKLNWEFF
NA	TRBJ1-6	TRBV11-2	NA	TGTGCCAGCAGCTTCCGTGCTTTAAATTCACCCCTCCACTTT	CASSFRALNSPLHF
NA	TRBJ2-5	TRBV12-3/TRBV12-4	TRBD2	TGTGCCAGCAGCCTGACTAGCCGAGAGACCCAGTACTTC	CASSLTSRETQYF
NA	TRBJ2-6	TRBV27	NA	TGTGCCAGCAGTTTAAATAGGGCCAACGTCCTGACTTTC	CASSLNRANVLTF
few	TRBJ1-5	TRBV5-4	NA	TGTGCCAGCAGCTTAAACGGGGGGAGCAATCAGCCCCAGCATTTT	CASSLNGGSNQPQHF
NA	TRBJ1-2	TRBV13	NA	TGTGCCAGCAGCTCACAGGGAAGCTACACCTTC	CASSSQGSYTF
once	TRBJ2-1	TRBV19	TRBD2	TGTGCCAGTCGGAACCGTAGCGGGGGGGGTAATGAGCAGTTCTTC	CASRNRSGGGNEQFF
NA	TRBJ1-2	TRBV12-3/TRBV12-4	NA	TGTGCCAGCAGTTTTGGCGGGCCTGGCTACACCTTC	CASSFGGPGYTF